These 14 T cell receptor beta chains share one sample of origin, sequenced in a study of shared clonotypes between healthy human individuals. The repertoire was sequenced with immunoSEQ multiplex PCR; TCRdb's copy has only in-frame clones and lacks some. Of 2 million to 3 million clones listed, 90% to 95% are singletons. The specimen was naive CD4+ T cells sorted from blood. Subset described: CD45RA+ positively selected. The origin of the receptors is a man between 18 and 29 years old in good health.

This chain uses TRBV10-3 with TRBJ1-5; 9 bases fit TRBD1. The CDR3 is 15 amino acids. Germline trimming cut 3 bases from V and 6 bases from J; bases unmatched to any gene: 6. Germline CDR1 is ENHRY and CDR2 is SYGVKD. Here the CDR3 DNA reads TGTGCCATCAGTGACAGCCGACAGGGGGGTCAGCCCCAGCATTTT. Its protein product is CAISDSRQGGQPQHF.

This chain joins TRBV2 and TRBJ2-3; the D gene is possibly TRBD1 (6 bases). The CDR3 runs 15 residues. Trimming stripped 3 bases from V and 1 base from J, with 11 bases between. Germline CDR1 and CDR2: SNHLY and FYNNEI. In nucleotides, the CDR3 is TGTGCCAGCAGTGATGGGGGCTGGGGCACAGATACGCAGTATTTT. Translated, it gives CASSDGGWGTDTQYF.

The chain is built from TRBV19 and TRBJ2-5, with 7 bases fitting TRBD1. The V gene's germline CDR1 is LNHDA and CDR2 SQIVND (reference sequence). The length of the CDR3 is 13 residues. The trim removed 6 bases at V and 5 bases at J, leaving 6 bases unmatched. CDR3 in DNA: TGTGCCAGTAGGAGAACAGGGGTCGAGACCCAGTACTTC. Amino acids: CASRRTGVETQYF.

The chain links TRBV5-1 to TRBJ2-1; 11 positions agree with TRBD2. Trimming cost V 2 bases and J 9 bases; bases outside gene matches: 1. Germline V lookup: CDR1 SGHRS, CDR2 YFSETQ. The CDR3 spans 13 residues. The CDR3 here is CASSFTSGSEQFF. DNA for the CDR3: TGCGCCAGCAGCTTCACTAGCGGGAGTGAGCAGTTCTTC.

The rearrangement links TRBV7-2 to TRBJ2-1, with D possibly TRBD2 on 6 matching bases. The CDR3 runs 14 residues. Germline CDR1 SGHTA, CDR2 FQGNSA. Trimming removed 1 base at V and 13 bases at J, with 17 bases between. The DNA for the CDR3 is TGTGCCAGCAGCTTAGGCGGGACTTCGAATGGACAGTTCTTC. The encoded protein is CASSLGGTSNGQFF.

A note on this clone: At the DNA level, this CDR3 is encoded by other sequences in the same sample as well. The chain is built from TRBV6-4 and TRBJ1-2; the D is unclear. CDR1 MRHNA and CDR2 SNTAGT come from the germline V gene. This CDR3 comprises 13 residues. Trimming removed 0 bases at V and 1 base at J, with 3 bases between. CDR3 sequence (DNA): TGTGCCAGCAGTGACTCGGGTAACTATGGCTACACCTTC. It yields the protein CASSDSGNYGYTF.

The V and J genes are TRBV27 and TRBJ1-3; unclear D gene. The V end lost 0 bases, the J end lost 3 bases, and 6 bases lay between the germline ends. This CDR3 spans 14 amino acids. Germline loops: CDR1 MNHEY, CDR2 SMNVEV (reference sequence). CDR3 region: CASSLSPNGNTIYF. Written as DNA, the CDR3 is TGTGCCAGCAGTTTATCACCAAATGGAAACACCATATATTTT.

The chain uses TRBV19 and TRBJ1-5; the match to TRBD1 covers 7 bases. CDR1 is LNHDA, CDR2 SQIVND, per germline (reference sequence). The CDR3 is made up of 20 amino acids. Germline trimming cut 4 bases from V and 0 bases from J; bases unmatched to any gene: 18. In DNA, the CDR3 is TGTGCCAGTAGTAACCAGGGGGTCCGTTTAATTCTTTATAGCAATCAGCCCCAGCATTTT. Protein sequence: CASSNQGVRLILYSNQPQHF.

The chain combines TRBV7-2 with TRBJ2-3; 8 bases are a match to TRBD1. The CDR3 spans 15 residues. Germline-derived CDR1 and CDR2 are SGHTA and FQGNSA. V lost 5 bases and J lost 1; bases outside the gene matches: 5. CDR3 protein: CASSPDRAGTDTQYF. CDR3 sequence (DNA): TGTGCCAGCAGCCCGGACAGGGCAGGCACAGATACGCAGTATTTT.

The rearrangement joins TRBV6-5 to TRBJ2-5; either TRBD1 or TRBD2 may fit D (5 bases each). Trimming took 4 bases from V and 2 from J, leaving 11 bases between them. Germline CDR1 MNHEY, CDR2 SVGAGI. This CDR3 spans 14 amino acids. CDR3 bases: TGTGCCAGCAGTTCCCGGGACGTACAAGAGACCCAGTACTTC. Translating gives CASSSRDVQETQYF.

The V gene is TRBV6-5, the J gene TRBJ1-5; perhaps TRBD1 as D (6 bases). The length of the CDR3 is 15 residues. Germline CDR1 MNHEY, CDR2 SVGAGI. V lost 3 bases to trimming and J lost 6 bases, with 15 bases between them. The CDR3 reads CASSYGGGIGQPQHF. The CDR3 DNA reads TGTGCCAGCAGTTATGGAGGGGGAATAGGTCAGCCCCAGCATTTT.

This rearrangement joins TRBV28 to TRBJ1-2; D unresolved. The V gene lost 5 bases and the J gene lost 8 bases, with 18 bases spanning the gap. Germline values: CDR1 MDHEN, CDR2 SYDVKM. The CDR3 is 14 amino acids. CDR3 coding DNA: TGTGCCAGCAGTCTCCGTAACCTAGGGCGAGGCTACACCTTC. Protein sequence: CASSLRNLGRGYTF.

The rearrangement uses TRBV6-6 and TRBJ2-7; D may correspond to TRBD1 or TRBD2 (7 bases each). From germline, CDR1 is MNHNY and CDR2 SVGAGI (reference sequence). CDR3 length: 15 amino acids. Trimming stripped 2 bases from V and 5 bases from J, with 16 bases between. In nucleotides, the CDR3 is TGTGCCAGCAGTTACGGGAGGGGGCTAATCCACGAGCAGTACTTC. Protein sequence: CASSYGRGLIHEQYF.

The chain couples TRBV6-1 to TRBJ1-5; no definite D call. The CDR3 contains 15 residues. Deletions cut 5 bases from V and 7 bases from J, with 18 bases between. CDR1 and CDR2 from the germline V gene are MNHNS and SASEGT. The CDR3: CASSIDHAEWQPQHF. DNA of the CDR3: TGTGCCAGCAGTATCGACCATGCCGAATGGCAGCCCCAGCATTTT.